The present T cell receptor (beta chain) was sequenced within a study of shared clonotypes between healthy human individuals (TCRdb year 2020). Regarding the complete study: The cohort included three men and a couple of women between 18 and 49 years of age. To estimate repertoire size and how much clonotypes are shared between individuals, the study performed deep sequencing of blood TCR repertoires from about five healthy adults. Libraries were prepared and TCR repertoires were sequenced by different laboratories using diverse techniques, in order to increase sequencing depth and limit assay-specific biases. Between about 0.9 and 9 billion PBMCs per donor were obtained by leukapheresis. What the authors observed across the whole study: Only blood was sampled, and tissue TCR repertoires likely differ from those in blood. Because the study included a small number of donors, the genetic and exposure-history diversity represented was limited. Pairwise subsampling led to the expectation that sequencing depth would affect the degree of clonotype sharing among donors.

The germline V end is reduced by 6 bases and the J end by 1 base; junction bases left unmatched: 8. CDR1 and CDR2 were assigned from the germline V gene as LGHNT and FRNRAP. Inclusive of the bounding cysteine and phenylalanine, the CDR3 is 16 residues long. Only the CDR3 DNA stays, 48 bases, in frame from base 1. The donors were healthy, HIV-negative adults who had no recently reported acute infections or vaccinations. Only Caucasian adults living in Nashville, Tennessee, USA were represented among the donors. For unsorted samples, about 87 million PBMCs were counted, and genomic DNA was extracted using the QIAamp DNA Blood Mini kit. Blood was obtained by leukapheresis, after which PBMCs were separated by Ficoll-Histopaque density gradient centrifugation and cryopreserved in liquid nitrogen vapor phase. Note on this clone: Its antigen has not been determined. No base-level quality is on record; no much larger clone is a single base apart.

Using the deep immunoSEQ assay, TCR CDR3 regions were amplified from genomic DNA by multiplex PCR. For each cell subset, the extracted genomic DNA was distributed evenly across all wells of several immunoSEQ 96-well plates, and each plate served as one replicate. Each replicate PCR for unsorted PBMC received about 0.3 ug genomic DNA, equal to 25,000 to 30,000 T cell genomes. Ten immunoSEQ deep assay plates were used to sequence the unsorted PBMC genomic DNA. Purified libraries were quantified with a Qubit 3.0 fluorometer, sized on a Bioanalyzer 2100, and re-quantified with the KAPA Library Quantification kit. Each immunoSEQ 96-well plate was sequenced on its own single-read 150-cycle Illumina NextSeq 550 flow cell. Processing in the source paper ran as follows. The immunoSEQ output contained only junctional sequences without quality scores, so filtering could not match that applied to full-length reads. To assign V/J genes and CDR3, sequences were annotated against IMGT germline references using PyIR, a Python wrapper for IgBLAST v1.9. Reads were removed for weak V/J assignments (E-value above 1e-6), missing CDR3, stop codons, out-of-frame junctions, or ambiguous translated residues. V3J clonotypes were defined as sequences sharing an identical inferred V gene, J gene, and CDR3 amino acid sequence. Percentage overlap between repertoires was calculated by dividing the number of shared unique clonotypes by the size of the smaller repertoire. Three approaches were used to assess repertoire richness: RTK rarefaction, the Chao1 estimator, and Recon v2.1 estimates of unobserved clonotypes. Held by TCRdb, this immuneACCESS table contains in-frame sequences only and omits some clones. Under half of the omission traces to an unresolved V gene where checked; the cause of the rest is unknown. The V and J calls and the clone size are those of that table, but D and trimming were determined from the DNA. The sample yields some 530,000 clones; approximately 82% were counted once. The top ten hold about 12% of the sample.

The source is a woman aged 35 to 49 in good health. Some clones in this sample may be carry-over from other donors' samples. The sequencing sample was made of PBMCs. This sequence uses TRBV12-5 and TRBJ2-2; TRBD1 matches 7 bases in the middle. This receptor has the CDR3 CASGLGQDENTGELFF. In nucleotide form, the sequence is TGTGCTAGTGGGTTAGGACAGGATGAGAACACCGGGGAGCTGTTTTTT.